This entry concerns a single T cell receptor (beta chain). The data are from a study of blood T cell repertoires in COVID-19. Turning to the study itself: The United States, Italy and Spain were the sources of the acute and convalescent COVID-19 samples.

As originally analysed: How many nucleated cells were present was estimated from reference gene primer amplification. Clones were read by immunoSEQ multiplex PCR, and TCRdb kept only the in-frame ones, dropping some. V and J calls and clone size are those listed in that table; D and trimming were worked out from the DNA. The sample has 120,000 to 150,000 clones; around 83% are singletons. Sequenced sample: peripheral blood. This sequence originates from a woman aged 60-70 years with acute or convalescent COVID-19.

The CDR3 sequence: CASSLASQLGGEQYF. The CDR3 region has the DNA TGCGCCAGCAGCTTGGCCTCTCAACTAGGGGGCGAGCAGTACTTC. This chain uses TRBV5-1 with TRBJ2-7; the D gene is possibly TRBD1 (6 bases). Trimming cost V 0 bases and J 6 bases, with 16 bases left between them. The CDR3 totals 15 residues. The V gene's germline CDR1 is SGHRS and CDR2 YFSETQ. Looking up the rest from reference TRBV5-1 and TRBJ2-7 gives the full variable domain: KAGVTQTPRYLIKTRGQQVTLSCSPISGHRSVSWYQQTPGQGLQFLFEYFSETQRNKGNFPGRFSGRQFSNSRSEMNVSTLELGDSALYLCASSLASQLGGEQYFGPGTRLTVT.